These 20 T cell receptor beta chains share one sample of origin, sequenced in a study of breast tumors, draining lymph nodes, adjacent tissues (dated by TCRdb to 2016 to 2017). The method was multiplex PCR. The sequencer listed for this sample is Illumina HiSeq 2000. The public reads were reanalyzed by TCRdb: fastp trimming at Q25, MiXCR alignment, in-frame beta chains only. One record per CDR3 amino acid sequence lists the most common genes and DNA. The sample data list 100,000 to 150,000 distinct CDR3 sequences, and approximately 20% of these were observed just once. The ten most abundant clones make up roughly 2.7% of the sample. Lymph node samples were obtained from the axillary draining lymph nodes of breast cancer patients. The material sequenced was axillary lymph node tissue. These receptors were collected from a female donor with breast cancer. Some clones in this sample may be carry-over from other donors' samples.

V gene TRBV6-1 combines with J gene TRBJ2-3, with 11 bases matching TRBD1. There are 15 residues in the CDR3. Trimming took 4 bases from V and 4 from J; bases not matched to a gene: 4. Germline CDR1 is MNHNS and CDR2 is SASEGT. The CDR3 DNA follows: TGTGCCAGCAGTGCCGGACAGGGGGCGGCAGATACGCAGTATTTT. Protein: CASSAGQGAADTQYF.

This clonotype has a single count. A clone one base away is much larger, so this may be a read error. The V gene is TRBV4-3, the J gene TRBJ2-1; 10 positions match TRBD2. The CDR3 has 18 residues. CDR1 is LGHNA and CDR2 is YSLEER in the germline V gene. The CDR3 coding sequence is TGCGCCAGCAGCCAAGGTAGAGCGGGAGGGAGCTCCTGCAATGAGCAGTTCTTC. It translates to CASSQGRAGGSSCNEQFF.

This chain uses TRBV28 with TRBJ1-2; 7 bases fit TRBD1. The CDR3 length is 16 residues. CDR1 MDHEN and CDR2 SYDVKM come from the germline V gene. The ends lost 6 bases at V and 0 bases at J; junction bases unmatched: 10. The CDR3 DNA follows: TGTGCCAGCAGACCGGCGGGGACAGTCTCTAACTATGGCTACACCTTC. Protein sequence: CASRPAGTVSNYGYTF.

This clonotype has at least ten counts. This sequence joins TRBV5-5 and TRBJ2-2; the match to TRBD1 covers 7 bases. The CDR3 loop spans 15 amino acids. Germline loops: CDR1 SGHKS, CDR2 YYEKEE (reference sequence). V dropped 4 bases and J dropped 1; count of bases not matched to a gene: 4. Here the CDR3 reads CASSPWDRNTGELFF. CDR3 bases: TGTGCCAGCAGCCCGTGGGACAGGAACACCGGGGAGCTGTTTTTT.

The J gene is TRBJ2-2, the V gene TRBV6-6, with D possibly matching TRBD1 (5 bases). V was pared by 6 bases and J by 5 bases, with 19 bases between. This CDR3 is 16 amino acids long. Germline V CDR1 and CDR2: MNHNY, SVGAGI (reference sequence). The CDR3, as DNA: TGTGCCAGCAGCCCAAGGGGCGGCGGAGTTACCGGGGAGCTGTTTTTT. The encoded protein is CASSPRGGGVTGELFF.

This clonotype came up many times. V and J are TRBV24-1 and TRBJ2-3; 7 bases match TRBD2. This CDR3 contains 17 residues. V gave up 4 bases and J gave up 0 bases; unmatched junction bases: 9. Germline lookup yields CDR1 KGHDR and CDR2 SFDVKD. Here the CDR3 DNA reads TGTGCCACCAGTGACACCACTCGCGGGGGAAGCACAGATACGCAGTATTTT. It yields the protein CATSDTTRGGSTDTQYF.

The sample holds many counts of this clonotype. The chain is built from TRBV30 and TRBJ1-6, with unresolved D. Trimming removed 2 bases from V and 7 bases from J, with 3 bases in between. CDR3 length: 11 residues. Germline loops: CDR1 GTSNPN, CDR2 SVGIG (reference sequence). The CDR3 reads CAWSTNSPLHF. The CDR3 region has the DNA TGTGCCTGGAGTACCAATTCACCCCTCCACTTT. Full variable domain (remainder filled in from reference TRBV30 and TRBJ1-6): SQTIHQWPATLVQPVGSPLSLECTVEGTSNPNLYWYRQAAGRGLQLLFYSVGIGQISSEVPQNLSASRPQDRQFILSSKKLLLSDSGFYLCAWSTNSPLHFGNGTRLTVT.

V gene TRBV6-5 combines with J gene TRBJ2-2; 7 nucleotides agree with TRBD1. Germline CDR1 reads MNHEY; CDR2 reads SVGAGI. V lost 7 bases and J lost 4; bases outside the gene matches: 9. This CDR3 spans 15 amino acids. The CDR3 protein is CASTPGTVSTGELFF. The DNA of the CDR3 is TGTGCCAGCACCCCCGGGACAGTGAGCACCGGGGAGCTGTTTTTT.

This clonotype was seen repeatedly, ten times or more. The rearrangement links TRBV14 to TRBJ1-6, with D tentatively TRBD1 (6 bases). V was cut by 6 bases and J by 10 bases, with 16 bases left in between. Per the germline V gene, CDR1 is SGHDN and CDR2 is FVKESK. The CDR3 runs 14 residues. This CDR3 reads CASRTTGVASPLHF. Here the CDR3 DNA reads TGTGCCAGCAGGACGACAGGTGTAGCGTCACCCCTCCACTTT.

This clonotype was found many times. The V gene is TRBV27, the J gene TRBJ2-1, with D uncertain. The V gene's germline CDR1 is MNHEY and CDR2 SMNVEV (reference sequence). The CDR3 is made up of 11 amino acids. V was shortened by 5 bases and J by 6 bases, with 5 bases between the two germline ends. This chain's CDR3 is CASSHSNEQFF. The DNA for the CDR3 is TGTGCCAGCAGTCATAGCAATGAGCAGTTCTTC.

The chain uses TRBV6-5 and TRBJ1-3, with D possibly TRBD1 on 5 matching bases. Germline V gives CDR1 MNHEY, CDR2 SVGAGI. V was clipped by 2 bases and J by 0 bases, with 8 bases between them. CDR3 size: 15 residues. The chain's CDR3 is CASSYGGASGNTIYF. CDR3 bases: TGTGCCAGCAGTTACGGCGGGGCCTCTGGAAACACCATATATTTT.

There are many counts of this clonotype. This sequence joins TRBV2 and TRBJ2-1, with a tentative D call TRBD2 (6 bases). This CDR3 region has 15 residues. CDR1 and CDR2 (germline): SNHLY, FYNNEI. V was cut by 3 bases and J by 4 bases, with 13 bases left in between. The CDR3 loop reads CASSEEGLGYNEQFF. CDR3 nucleotide sequence: TGTGCCAGCAGTGAGGAGGGACTCGGATACAATGAGCAGTTCTTC.

This clonotype was found a few times. One end of the junction varies from germline; a read error may be responsible. The chain is built from TRBV5-1 and TRBJ2-3; TRBD2 matches at 7 bases. Per the germline V gene, CDR1 is SGHRS and CDR2 is YFSETQ. The CDR3 extends over 15 amino acids. The DNA of the CDR3 is TGCGTCAGCAGCGTTACTGGCGGGAGTGCAGATACGCAGTATTTT. Amino acid sequence: CVSSVTGGSADTQYF.

In the case of this clonotype: A much larger clone sits a single nucleotide away, making a read error possible. This chain links TRBV30 with TRBJ2-7; D might be TRBD2 (6 bases). Germline loops: CDR1 GTSNPN, CDR2 SVGIG (reference sequence). The CDR3 sequence is 12 residues long. Trimming removed 2 bases from V and 6 bases from J, with 11 bases in between. The CDR3 loop is CAWSRRGGEQYF. The CDR3, as DNA: TGTGCCTGGAGTCGTAGGGGAGGCGAGCAGTACTTC.

There are many counts of this clonotype. V and J are TRBV12-3 or TRBV12-4 and TRBJ2-1; TRBD2 matches at 10 bases. CDR3 length: 16 amino acids. V dropped 7 bases and J dropped 0; count of bases not matched to a gene: 6. CDR3 coding DNA: TGTGCCAGCACCACGACTAGCGGGCGCTCCTACAATGAGCAGTTCTTC. This gives the protein CASTTTSGRSYNEQFF.

As concerns this clonotype: A much larger clone differs from this one at a single base, so this may be a read error. The chain combines TRBV29-1 with TRBJ1-2, with no clear D. The length of the CDR3 is 11 residues. From germline, CDR1 is SQVTM and CDR2 ANQGSEA. Written as DNA, the CDR3 is TGCAACGTCTCCGGGATCAATGGCTACACCTTC. It translates to CNVSGINGYTF.

The chain is built from TRBV12-3 or TRBV12-4 and TRBJ2-6, with 7 bases identical to TRBD1. V shed 5 bases, J shed 0 bases, and the junction held 22 bases outside the gene matches. This CDR3 has 22 amino acids. CDR3 region: CASSPLPQSRGQISSGANVLTF. CDR3 in DNA: TGTGCCAGCAGTCCCCTCCCCCAATCAAGGGGACAGATCTCCTCTGGGGCCAACGTCCTGACTTTC.

This clonotype was counted at least ten times. V usage is TRBV19 and J usage is TRBJ1-6, with TRBD1 matching over 7 bases. CDR1 LNHDA and CDR2 SQIVND come from the germline V gene (reference sequence). The CDR3 spans 15 residues. Trimming removed 6 bases from V and 7 bases from J; junction bases left unmatched: 9. CDR3 sequence (DNA): TGTGCCAGTAGACATACCGGGACAGAGAATTCACCCCTCCACTTT. Protein sequence: CASRHTGTENSPLHF.

This clonotype was detected ten times or more. The chain recombines TRBV6-5 with TRBJ2-7; no clear D. In germline, CDR1 is MNHEY, CDR2 SVGAGI. There are 13 residues in the CDR3. The V end was cut by 1 base, the J end by 0 bases, with 4 bases between. CDR3 sequence (DNA): TGTGCCAGCAGTTACTTTAGCTCCTACGAGCAGTACTTC. It encodes CASSYFSSYEQYF.

In this sample, this clonotype turned up once. A read error is possible here, since a much larger clone lies one base away. The chain combines TRBV7-9 with TRBJ2-2; 9 bases are shared with TRBD1. The germline V gene encodes CDR1 SEHNR and CDR2 FQNEAQ (reference sequence). CDR3 length: 14 residues. For the CDR3, the DNA is TGTGCCAGCAGCCCAAGGACAGGGGCCGGGGAGCGGTTTTTT. Protein: CASSPRTGAGERFF. Filled out from reference TRBV7-9 and TRBJ2-2, the complete variable domain reads DTGVSQNPRHKITKRGQNVTFRCDPISEHNRLYWYRQTLGQGPEFLTYFQNEAQLEKSRLLSDRFSAERPKGSFSTLEIQRTEQGDSAMYLCASSPRTGAGERFFGEGSRLTVL.